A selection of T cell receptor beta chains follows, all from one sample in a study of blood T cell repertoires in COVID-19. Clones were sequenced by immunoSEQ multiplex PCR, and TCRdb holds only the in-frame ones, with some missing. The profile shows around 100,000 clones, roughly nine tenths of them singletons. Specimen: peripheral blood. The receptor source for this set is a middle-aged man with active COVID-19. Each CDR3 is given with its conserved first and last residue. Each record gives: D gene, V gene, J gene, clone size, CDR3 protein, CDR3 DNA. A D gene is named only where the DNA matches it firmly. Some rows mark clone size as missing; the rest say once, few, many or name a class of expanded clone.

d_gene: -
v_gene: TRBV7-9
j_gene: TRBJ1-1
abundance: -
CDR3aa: CASSNRRNTEAFF
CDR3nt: TGTGCCAGCAGTAACAGGAGGAACACTGAAGCTTTCTTT

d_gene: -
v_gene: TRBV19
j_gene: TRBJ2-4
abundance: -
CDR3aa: CASSMVQGAKNIQYF
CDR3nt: TGTGCCAGTAGTATGGTTCAGGGGGCCAAAAACATTCAGTACTTC

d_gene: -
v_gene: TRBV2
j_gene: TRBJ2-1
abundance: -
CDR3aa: CASIRTGSSYNEQFF
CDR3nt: TGTGCCAGCATTAGGACGGGGAGCTCCTACAATGAGCAGTTCTTC

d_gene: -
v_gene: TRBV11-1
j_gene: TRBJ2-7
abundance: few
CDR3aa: CASSLRQEYEQYF
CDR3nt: TGTGCCAGCAGCTTGCGACAAGAATACGAGCAGTACTTC

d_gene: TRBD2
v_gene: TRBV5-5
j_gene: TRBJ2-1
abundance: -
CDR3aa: CASSIASGGNNEQFF
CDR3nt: TGTGCCAGCAGCATAGCTAGCGGGGGTAACAATGAGCAGTTCTTC

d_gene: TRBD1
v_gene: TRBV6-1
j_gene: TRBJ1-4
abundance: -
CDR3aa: CASSDPGTGREKLFF
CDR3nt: TGTGCCAGCAGTGACCCCGGGACAGGGCGCGAAAAACTGTTTTTT

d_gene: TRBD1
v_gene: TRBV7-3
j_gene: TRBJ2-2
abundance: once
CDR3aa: CASSLTRPGGNGVGELFF
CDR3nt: TGTGCCAGCAGCTTGACAAGACCAGGGGGCAATGGGGTCGGGGAGCTGTTTTTT

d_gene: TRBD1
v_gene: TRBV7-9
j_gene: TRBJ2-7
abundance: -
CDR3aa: CASSQGAWEQYF
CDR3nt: TGTGCCAGCAGCCAGGGGGCTTGGGAGCAGTACTTC

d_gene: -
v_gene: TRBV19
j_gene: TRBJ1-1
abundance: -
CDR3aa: CASSEGDTLSSF
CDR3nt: TGTGCCAGTAGTGAAGGGGACACCCTTTCCTCCTTT

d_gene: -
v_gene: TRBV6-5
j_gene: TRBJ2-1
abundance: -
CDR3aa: CASSPRTENEQFF
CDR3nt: TGTGCCAGCAGCCCACGGACTGAGAATGAGCAGTTCTTC

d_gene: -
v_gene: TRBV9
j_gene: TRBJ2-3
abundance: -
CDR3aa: CASSATQVRDTQYF
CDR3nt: TGTGCCAGCAGCGCTACGCAAGTCAGGGATACGCAGTATTTT

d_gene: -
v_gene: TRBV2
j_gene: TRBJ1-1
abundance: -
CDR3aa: CASSELRENTEAFF
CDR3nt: TGTGCCAGCAGTGAACTCAGGGAAAACACTGAAGCTTTCTTT

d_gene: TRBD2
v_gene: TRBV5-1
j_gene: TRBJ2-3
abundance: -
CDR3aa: CASSREGLGDTQYF
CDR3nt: TGCGCCAGCAGCCGGGAGGGGCTGGGAGATACGCAGTATTTT

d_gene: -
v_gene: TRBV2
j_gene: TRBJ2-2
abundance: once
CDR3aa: CASMEDSNTGELFF
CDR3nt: TGTGCCAGCATGGAGGATTCGAACACCGGGGAGCTGTTTTTT

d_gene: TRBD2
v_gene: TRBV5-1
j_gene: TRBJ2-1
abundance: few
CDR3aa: CASRRTGGPVNEQFF
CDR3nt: TGCGCCAGCAGGCGGACGGGAGGGCCGGTGAATGAGCAGTTCTTC

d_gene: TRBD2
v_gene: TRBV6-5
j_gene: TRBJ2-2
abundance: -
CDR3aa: CASRGGSSGELFF
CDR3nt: TGTGCCAGCAGGGGCGGGAGCTCCGGGGAGCTGTTTTTT

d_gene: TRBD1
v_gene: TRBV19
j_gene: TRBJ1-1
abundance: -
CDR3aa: CASSIDGRGRSEAFF
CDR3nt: TGTGCCAGTAGTATAGACGGCAGGGGGAGGAGTGAAGCTTTCTTT

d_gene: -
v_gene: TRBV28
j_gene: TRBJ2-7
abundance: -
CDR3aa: CALGQNPYEQYF
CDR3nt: TGTGCACTAGGACAGAACCCCTACGAGCAGTACTTC